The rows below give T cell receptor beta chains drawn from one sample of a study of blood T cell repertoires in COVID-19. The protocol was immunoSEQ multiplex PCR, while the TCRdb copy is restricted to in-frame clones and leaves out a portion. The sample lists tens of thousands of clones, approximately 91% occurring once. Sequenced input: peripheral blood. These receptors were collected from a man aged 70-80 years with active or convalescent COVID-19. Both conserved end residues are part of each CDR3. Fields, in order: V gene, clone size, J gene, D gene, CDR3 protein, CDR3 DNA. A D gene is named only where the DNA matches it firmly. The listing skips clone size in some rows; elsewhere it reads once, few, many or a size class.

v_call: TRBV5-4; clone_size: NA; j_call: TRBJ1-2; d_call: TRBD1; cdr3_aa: CASSGGTANYGYTF; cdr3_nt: TGTGCCAGCAGCGGAGGGACAGCTAACTATGGCTACACCTTC
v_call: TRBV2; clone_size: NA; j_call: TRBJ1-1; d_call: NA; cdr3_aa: CASISQGSDAEAFF; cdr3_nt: TGTGCCAGCATTTCACAGGGTTCTGACGCTGAAGCTTTCTTT
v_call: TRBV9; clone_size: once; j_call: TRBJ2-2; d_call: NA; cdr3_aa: CASSVTLAYTGELFF; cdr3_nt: TGTGCCAGCAGCGTAACCCTAGCGTATACCGGGGAGCTGTTTTTT
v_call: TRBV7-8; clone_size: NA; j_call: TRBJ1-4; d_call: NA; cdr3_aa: CASTPRRQNEKLFF; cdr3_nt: TGTGCCAGCACCCCCCGGAGACAGAATGAAAAACTGTTTTTT
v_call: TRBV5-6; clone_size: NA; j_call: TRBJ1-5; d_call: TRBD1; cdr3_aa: CASSKGGTGTLYSNQPQHF; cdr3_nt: TGTGCCAGCAGCAAAGGGGGGACAGGGACCCTTTATAGCAATCAGCCCCAGCATTTT
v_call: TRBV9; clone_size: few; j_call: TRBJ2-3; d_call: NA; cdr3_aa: CASSARIGRGAPDTQYF; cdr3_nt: TGTGCCAGCAGCGCTCGCATTGGAAGGGGCGCGCCAGATACGCAGTATTTT
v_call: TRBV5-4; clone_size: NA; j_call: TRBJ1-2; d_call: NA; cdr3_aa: CASSYDRSNYGYTF; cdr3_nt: TGTGCCAGCAGCTACGACAGGAGTAACTATGGCTACACCTTC
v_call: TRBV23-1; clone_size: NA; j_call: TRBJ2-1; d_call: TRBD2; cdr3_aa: CASSQAVRGGNEQFF; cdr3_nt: TGCGCCAGCAGTCAGGCGGTCCGGGGGGGGAATGAGCAGTTCTTC
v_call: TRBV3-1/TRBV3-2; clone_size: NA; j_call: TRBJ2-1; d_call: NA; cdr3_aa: CASSQDPTLAYNEQFF; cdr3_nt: TGTGCCAGCAGCCAAGACCCCACTTTAGCCTACAATGAGCAGTTCTTC
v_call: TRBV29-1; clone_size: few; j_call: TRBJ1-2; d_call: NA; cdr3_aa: CSVGGSFFYGYTF; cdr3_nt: TGCAGCGTTGGCGGCAGCTTTTTCTATGGCTACACCTTC
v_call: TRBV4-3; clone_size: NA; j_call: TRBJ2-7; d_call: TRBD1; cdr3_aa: CASSQLVRGGDEQYF; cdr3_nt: TGCGCCAGCAGCCAATTGGTCCGAGGGGGCGACGAGCAGTACTTC
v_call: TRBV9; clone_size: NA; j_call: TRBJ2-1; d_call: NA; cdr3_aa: CASSVYDGGFFGNEQFF; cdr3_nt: TGTGCCAGCAGCGTATACGACGGGGGTTTTTTCGGGAATGAGCAGTTCTTC
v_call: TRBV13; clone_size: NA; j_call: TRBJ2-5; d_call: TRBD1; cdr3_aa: CASRETGRGSQETQYF; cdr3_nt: TGTGCCAGCAGGGAGACAGGGCGTGGGTCCCAAGAGACCCAGTACTTC
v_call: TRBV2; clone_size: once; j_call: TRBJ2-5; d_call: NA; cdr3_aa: CASKEQGGGTQYF; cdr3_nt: TGTGCCAGCAAGGAACAGGGCGGGGGGACCCAGTACTTC
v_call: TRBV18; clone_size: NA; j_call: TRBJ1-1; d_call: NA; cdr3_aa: CASSPSAGVDTEAFF; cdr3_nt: TGTGCCAGCTCTCCCTCAGCAGGGGTAGATACTGAAGCTTTCTTT
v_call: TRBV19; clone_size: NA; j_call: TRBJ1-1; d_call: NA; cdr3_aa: CASSNRETQKDRRRFVNTEAFF; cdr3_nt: TGTGCCAGTAGTAATCGGGAAACACAAAAGGACCGTCGGAGGTTTGTGAACACTGAAGCTTTCTTT
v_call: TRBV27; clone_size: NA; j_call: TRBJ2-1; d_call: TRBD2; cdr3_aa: CASILSLAGGGEQFF; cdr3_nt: TGTGCCAGCATTCTGAGTCTAGCGGGGGGAGGTGAGCAGTTCTTC
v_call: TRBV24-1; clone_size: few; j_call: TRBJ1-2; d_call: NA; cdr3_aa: CATSDPRGNYGYTF; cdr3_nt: TGTGCCACCAGTGATCCCAGGGGAAACTATGGCTACACCTTC
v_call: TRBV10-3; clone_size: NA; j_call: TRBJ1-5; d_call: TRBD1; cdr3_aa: CAIWAGQGNQPQHF; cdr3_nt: TGTGCCATCTGGGCTGGACAGGGCAATCAGCCCCAGCATTTT
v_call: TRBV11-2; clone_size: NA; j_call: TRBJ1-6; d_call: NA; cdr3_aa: CASSAKLTSNSPLHF; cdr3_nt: TGTGCCAGCAGCGCGAAATTAACCTCCAATTCACCCCTCCACTTT
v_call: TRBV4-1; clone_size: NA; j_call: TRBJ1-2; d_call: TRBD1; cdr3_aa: CASSQAFILGQGPGGYTF; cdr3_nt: TGCGCCAGCAGCCAAGCCTTCATCCTGGGACAGGGGCCGGGTGGCTACACCTTC
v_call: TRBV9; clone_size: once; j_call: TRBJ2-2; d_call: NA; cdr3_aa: CASSPQGTGELFF; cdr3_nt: TGTGCCAGCAGCCCCCAGGGGACCGGGGAGCTGTTTTTT
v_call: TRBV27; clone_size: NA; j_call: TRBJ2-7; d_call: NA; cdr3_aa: CASSLLQGSGEPYEQYF; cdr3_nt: TGTGCCAGCAGTTTATTGCAGGGGAGCGGGGAGCCCTACGAGCAGTACTTC
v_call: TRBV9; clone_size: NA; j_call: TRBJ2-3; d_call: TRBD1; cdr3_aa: CASSETGAGTDTQYF; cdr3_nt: TGTGCCAGCAGCGAGACAGGGGCGGGGACAGATACGCAGTATTTT
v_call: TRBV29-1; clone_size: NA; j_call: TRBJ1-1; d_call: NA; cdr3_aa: CSATRGVGSNTEAFF; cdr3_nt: TGCAGCGCAACGCGGGGCGTCGGATCGAACACTGAAGCTTTCTTT
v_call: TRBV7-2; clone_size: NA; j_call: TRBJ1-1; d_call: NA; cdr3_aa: CASSPPFVTEAFF; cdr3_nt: TGTGCCAGCAGCCCTCCTTTCGTAACTGAAGCTTTCTTT
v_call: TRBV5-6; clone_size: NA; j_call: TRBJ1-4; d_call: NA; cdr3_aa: CASSLQGPGTNEKLFF; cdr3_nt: TGTGCCAGCAGTCTTCAGGGGCCGGGGACTAATGAAAAACTGTTTTTT
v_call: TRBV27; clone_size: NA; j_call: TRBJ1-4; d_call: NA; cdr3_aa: CASSRGGVTNEKLFF; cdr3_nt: TGTGCCAGCAGTAGGGGCGGTGTCACTAATGAAAAACTGTTTTTT
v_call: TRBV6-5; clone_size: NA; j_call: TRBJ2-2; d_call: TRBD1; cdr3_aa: CATRDRGGTGELFF; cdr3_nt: TGTGCCACCAGGGACAGGGGGGGCACCGGGGAGCTGTTTTTT